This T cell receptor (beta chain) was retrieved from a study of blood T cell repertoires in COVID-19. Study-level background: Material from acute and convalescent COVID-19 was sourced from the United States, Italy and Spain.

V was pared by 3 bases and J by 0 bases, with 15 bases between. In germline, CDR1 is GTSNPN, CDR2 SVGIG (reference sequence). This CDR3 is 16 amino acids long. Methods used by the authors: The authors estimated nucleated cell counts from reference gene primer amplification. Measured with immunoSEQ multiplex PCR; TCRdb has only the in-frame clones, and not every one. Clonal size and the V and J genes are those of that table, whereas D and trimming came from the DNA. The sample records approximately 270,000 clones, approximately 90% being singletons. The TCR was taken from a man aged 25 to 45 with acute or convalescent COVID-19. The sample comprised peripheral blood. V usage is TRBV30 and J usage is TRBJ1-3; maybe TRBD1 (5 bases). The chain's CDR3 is CAWRGTGWVSGNTIYF. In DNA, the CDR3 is TGTGCCTGGAGGGGTACAGGCTGGGTCTCTGGAAACACCATATATTTT.